This T cell receptor (beta chain) was sequenced in a study of T cell responses to AZD1222 COVID-19 vaccine. The sample holds a few counts of this clone. Its target is not known. The V end was cut by 2 bases, the J end by 1 base, with 9 bases between. The V gene's germline CDR1 is SGHTA and CDR2 FQGNSA. The CDR3 is 15 amino acids. The method was immunoSEQ multiplex PCR; TCRdb's version includes in-frame clones alone and lacks a portion of them. The table has some 120,000 clones, around 85% seen once. Study findings and constraints: Spike-specific TCR breadth and depth went up after people got two AZD1222 doses.

The chain recombines TRBV7-2 with TRBJ1-5; D gene uncertain. Sequences were derived from peripheral blood, sampled on day 0 of MenACWY control vaccination. This receptor was obtained from an adult in good health. The CDR3 loop is CASSLSRGSNQPQHF. Here the CDR3 DNA reads TGTGCCAGCAGCTTAAGCCGGGGAAGCAATCAGCCCCAGCATTTT.